Each of the 18 T cell receptor beta chains below was sequenced from the same sample in a study of chemoradiotherapy in HPV16-positive cancers. Profiled with immunoSEQ multiplex PCR; TCRdb holds only in-frame clones, not every one. The sample has tens of thousands of clones; 73% are singletons. The biological material was taken from a patient who underwent chemoradiotherapy. All receptors come from a human donor with HPV-associated anogenital cancer.

The chain uses TRBV7-9 and TRBJ1-2, with 7 bases matching TRBD1. This CDR3 is built from 14 residues. The germline gives CDR1 SEHNR, CDR2 FQNEAQ (reference sequence). V gave up 0 bases and J gave up 4 bases; unmatched junction bases: 2. Written as DNA, the CDR3 is TGTGCCAGCAGCTTAGCCGGGACAGTCTATGGCTACACCTTC. It encodes CASSLAGTVYGYTF.

The V and J genes are TRBV19 and TRBJ2-7, with D unclear. Deletions cut 3 bases from V and 5 bases from J, with 11 bases between. The CDR3 extends over 13 amino acids. Germline CDR1 and CDR2: LNHDA and SQIVND (reference sequence). The CDR3 protein is CASSILGFNEQYF. The CDR3 DNA is TGTGCCAGTAGTATCCTAGGGTTCAACGAGCAGTACTTC.

The chain couples TRBV18 to TRBJ1-1; D is unclear. CDR3 length: 13 amino acids. With 6 bases removed from V and 1 base from J, the gap between germline ends came to 9 bases. The germline V gene encodes CDR1 KGHSH and CDR2 LQKENI. The CDR3 DNA follows: TGTGCCAGCTCCCAGGCCCCGAACACTGAAGCTTTCTTT. It yields the protein CASSQAPNTEAFF.

V gene TRBV6-1 combines with J gene TRBJ2-1; D might be TRBD1 (6 bases). CDR3 length equals 13 residues. V was pared by 10 bases and J by 3 bases, with 13 bases between. CDR1 MNHNS and CDR2 SASEGT come from the germline V gene. CDR3 sequence: CAIDRDIYNEQFF. The CDR3 coding sequence is TGTGCCATCGACCGGGACATCTACAATGAGCAGTTCTTC.

The J gene is TRBJ2-1, the V gene TRBV28; 10 positions agree with TRBD2. The CDR3 runs to 17 residues. The junction had 19 bases not matched to a gene; V was cut back by 8 bases and J by 9 bases. Germline CDR1 reads MDHEN; CDR2 reads SYDVKM. The CDR3: CASFPLAGGLDKGEQFF. Written as DNA, the CDR3 is TGTGCCAGCTTTCCCTTAGCGGGAGGTTTGGATAAGGGTGAGCAGTTCTTC.

The chain recombines TRBV11-2 with TRBJ2-7, with 10 positions matching TRBD1. CDR1 is SGHAT and CDR2 is FQNNGV in the germline V gene. J gave up 2 bases and V 4 bases, and 11 bases lay outside the gene matches. CDR3 length equals 17 residues. The CDR3 is CASSSDRGAFVTYEQYF. The DNA for the CDR3 is TGTGCCAGCAGCTCGGACAGGGGGGCCTTCGTGACCTACGAGCAGTACTTC.

J is TRBJ2-3 and V is TRBV5-1, with a weak D call TRBD2 (5 bases). The CDR3 consists of 14 residues. Germline assignment: CDR1 SGHRS and CDR2 YFSETQ. The germline V and J ends were trimmed by 2 bases and 2 bases, with 9 bases remaining between them. The DNA for the CDR3 is TGCGCCAGCAGCTTATCGGGGTACACAGATACGCAGTATTTT. Protein sequence: CASSLSGYTDTQYF. The whole variable domain, remainder taken from reference TRBV5-1 and TRBJ2-3, is KAGVTQTPRYLIKTRGQQVTLSCSPISGHRSVSWYQQTPGQGLQFLFEYFSETQRNKGNFPGRFSGRQFSNSRSEMNVSTLELGDSALYLCASSLSGYTDTQYFGPGTRLTVL.

V and J are TRBV9 and TRBJ2-7; TRBD1 matches at 8 bases. J gave up 0 bases and V 3 bases, and 8 bases lay outside the gene matches. This CDR3 is 16 amino acids long. The germline V gene has CDR1 SGDLS and CDR2 YYNGEE. The CDR3 spells CASSGGAGGNSYEQYF. DNA for the CDR3: TGTGCCAGCAGCGGTGGGGCAGGGGGCAACTCCTACGAGCAGTACTTC.

The chain joins TRBV5-6 to TRBJ2-1, with a tentative D call TRBD2 (6 bases). The CDR3 totals 17 residues. Trimming took 1 base from V and 7 from J, leaving 21 bases between them. Germline lookup yields CDR1 SGHDT and CDR2 YYEEEE. The CDR3, as DNA: TGTGCCAGCAGCTTGATGGACGGGGGTCTAAGGGTGAATGAGCAGTTCTTC. This gives the protein CASSLMDGGLRVNEQFF.

V gene TRBV20-1 combines with J gene TRBJ2-7; no reliable D call. The CDR3 is made up of 11 amino acids. V gave up 3 bases and J gave up 4 bases, with 7 bases separating them. The germline CDR1 and CDR2 sequences are DFQATT and SNEGSKA (reference sequence). CDR3 nucleotides: TGCAGTGCTAGCTCCTCATACGAGCAGTACTTC. Translation: CSASSSYEQYF.

The V gene is TRBV19, the J gene TRBJ1-1, with D perhaps TRBD1 (5 bases). V lost 5 bases to trimming and J lost 4 bases, with 14 bases between them. Germline values: CDR1 LNHDA, CDR2 SQIVND (reference sequence). The CDR3 loop spans 14 amino acids. The CDR3 loop is CASSPLHQGTEAFF. The CDR3 nucleotides are TGTGCCAGTAGTCCTCTTCATCAGGGCACTGAAGCTTTCTTT.

There are a few counts of this clone. The chain is built from TRBV28 and TRBJ1-4; D not resolved. The CDR3 length is 10 residues. The germline CDR1 and CDR2 sequences are MDHEN and SYDVKM. V lost 10 bases, J lost 5 bases, and 5 bases lay in between. CDR3 loop: CATLNEKLFF. As DNA, the CDR3 is TGTGCCACGCTAAATGAAAAACTGTTTTTT.

The chain joins TRBV5-4 to TRBJ1-4, with D maybe TRBD1 (5 bases). The germline gives CDR1 SGHNT, CDR2 YYREEE (reference sequence). This CDR3 is built from 15 residues. Deletions cut 1 base from V and 1 base from J, with 8 bases between. The CDR3 nucleotides are TGTGCCAGCAGCTTGTCAGGGATAACTAATGAAAAACTGTTTTTT. It is translated as CASSLSGITNEKLFF.

The chain combines TRBV14 with TRBJ2-7; 9 nucleotides align to TRBD1. V shed 1 base, J shed 2 bases, and the junction held 6 bases outside the gene matches. The germline gives CDR1 SGHDN, CDR2 FVKESK. The CDR3 loop spans 16 amino acids. The CDR3 sequence: CASSQGGTGRAYEQYF. CDR3 bases: TGTGCCAGCAGCCAAGGGGGGACAGGGAGGGCCTACGAGCAGTACTTC.

In its sample, this clone was seen a few times. This sequence joins TRBV7-8 and TRBJ1-3; the D gene is possibly TRBD1 (6 bases). The germline gives CDR1 SGHVS, CDR2 FQNEAQ. The CDR3 length is 16 residues. V dropped 8 bases and J dropped 1 base, with 18 bases sitting between them. The CDR3: CASRGGRAASGNTIYF. Written as DNA, the CDR3 is TGTGCCAGCCGGGGGGGCCGTGCGGCATCTGGAAACACCATATATTTT.

The genes are TRBV5-1 and TRBJ2-5; 7 positions agree with TRBD2. The ends lost 2 bases at V and 4 bases at J; junction bases unmatched: 11. Looked up from germline, CDR1 is SGHRS and CDR2 is YFSETQ. The length of the CDR3 is 16 residues. The CDR3 DNA reads TGCGCCAGCAGCTTCCAGACTAGCCGAGGTAGAGAGACCCAGTACTTC. This encodes CASSFQTSRGRETQYF.

The chain joins TRBV6-5 to TRBJ1-1; D might be TRBD1 (5 bases). The germline CDR1 and CDR2 sequences are MNHEY and SVGAGI. The CDR3 has 13 amino acids. The V gene lost 6 bases and the J gene lost 2 bases, with 10 bases spanning the gap. The CDR3 coding sequence is TGTGCCAGCAGACCGGGACGAAACACTGAAGCTTTCTTT. Translating it yields CASRPGRNTEAFF.

The chain recombines TRBV6-1 with TRBJ1-2, with a possible D match to TRBD1 (5 bases). Per germline, CDR1 MNHNS and CDR2 SASEGT. CDR3 length: 15 amino acids. Trimming pared 3 bases from V and 3 bases from J, leaving 14 bases between. The CDR3 region is CASSDQQALYYGYTF. CDR3 sequence (DNA): TGTGCCAGCAGTGACCAACAGGCTCTATACTATGGCTACACCTTC.